Below are 22 T cell receptor beta chains sequenced from a single sample in a study of beta chain features in type 1 diabetes (dated by TCRdb to 2017 to 2018). Broad study findings and their caveats: A moderate but significant shortening of TCRB CDR3 length was observed in type 1 diabetes patients in all four CD4+ subsets.

The library was obtained by the immunoSEQ multiplex PCR assay. The High Capacity cDNA Reverse Transcription Kit was used to reverse transcribe all of the isolated RNA, meaning that expressed TCRB transcripts were what got sequenced. TCRdb's version of the immuneACCESS table is confined to in-frame rearrangements and falls short of the full clone set. An unresolved V gene accounts for under half of the shortfall where checked; the remainder is of unknown origin. The sample table holds about 700,000 clones, of which about an eighth were seen once. 0.022% of the sample goes to the ten largest clones. These receptors have no identified antigens. Sequenced material: naive CD4+ T cells from blood. What this sample's cell subset or site label stands for: true naive CD4+ T cells. Receptors originate from a man aged 18 to 29 with type 1 diabetes.

This clone was seen once. The V and J genes are TRBV6-5 and TRBJ1-5; TRBD1 might be the D (5 bases). CDR1 is MNHEY, CDR2 SVGAGI, per germline. This CDR3 has 13 residues. The germline V and J ends were trimmed by 6 bases and 7 bases, with 13 bases remaining between them. The CDR3 loop reads CASSSRGWQPQHF. Here the CDR3 DNA reads TGTGCCAGCAGCTCAAGGGGATGGCAGCCCCAGCATTTT.

This clone was counted only a few times. The chain combines TRBV9 with TRBJ1-6, with D possibly being TRBD1 (5 bases). The CDR3 length is 16 residues. V dropped 4 bases and J dropped 9 bases, with 20 bases sitting between them. The germline V gene has CDR1 SGDLS and CDR2 YYNGEE. The CDR3 DNA sequence: TGTGCCAGCAGCCCGGGGGAGGGAGCGGTGGGTTCACCCCTCCACTTT. This codes for CASSPGEGAVGSPLHF. Complete variable domain (other parts from reference TRBV9 and TRBJ1-6): DSGVTQTPKHLITATGQRVTLRCSPRSGDLSVYWYQQSLDQGLQFLIQYYNGEERAKGNILERFSAQQFPDLHSELNLSSLELGDSALYFCASSPGEGAVGSPLHFGNGTRLTVT.

V and J are TRBV28 and TRBJ1-2; D is perhaps TRBD1 (6 bases). Between the trimmed V and J ends, which lost 4 bases and 4 bases, there was a span of 16 bases. The CDR3 has 15 residues. Germline V gene sequence: CDR1 MDHEN, CDR2 SYDVKM. CDR3 coding DNA: TGTGCCAGCAGTTCCCGTGTACAGGGTGGCTATGGCTACACCTTC. It codes for CASSSRVQGGYGYTF.

The chain is built from TRBV30 and TRBJ2-3; 10 positions agree with TRBD2. The CDR3 totals 16 residues. Germline trimming cut 1 base from V and 2 bases from J; bases unmatched to any gene: 6. CDR1 and CDR2 (germline): GTSNPN, SVGIG (reference sequence). The CDR3 protein is CAWSGNSGGPTDTQYF. CDR3 nucleotides: TGTGCCTGGAGTGGAAATAGCGGGGGGCCCACAGATACGCAGTATTTT.

The V and J genes are TRBV27 and TRBJ2-1; D might be TRBD1 (6 bases). In germline, CDR1 is MNHEY, CDR2 SMNVEV (reference sequence). Trimming cost V 2 bases and J 7 bases, with 15 bases left between them. This CDR3 is 15 amino acids long. The CDR3 region has the DNA TGTGCCAGCAGTTTAATAGGGGGACCTGGGAATGAGCAGTTCTTC. Its translation is CASSLIGGPGNEQFF.

The chain couples TRBV5-6 to TRBJ1-2, with 7 bases matching TRBD1. The CDR3 spans 15 residues. CDR1 is SGHDT and CDR2 is YYEEEE in the germline V gene. The trim removed 0 bases at V and 2 bases at J, leaving 4 bases unmatched. In DNA form, the CDR3 reads TGTGCCAGCAGCTTGGCCGACAGGGCCAACTATGGCTACACCTTC. Encoded protein: CASSLADRANYGYTF.

The sample holds a few counts of this clone. V gene TRBV11-2 combines with J gene TRBJ2-2; weak D call: TRBD2 (6 bases). In germline, CDR1 is SGHAT, CDR2 FQNNGV. V lost 7 bases to trimming and J lost 6 bases, with 21 bases between them. This CDR3 contains 16 residues. The CDR3 here is CASNPFGTGTSGELFF. CDR3 sequence (DNA): TGTGCCAGCAACCCTTTTGGGACTGGAACCTCCGGGGAGCTGTTTTTT.

This clone appeared a few times. Other DNA variants within this sample encode the same CDR3. V and J are TRBV7-9 and TRBJ1-2, with D possibly TRBD1 on 6 matching bases. Germline-derived CDR1 and CDR2 are SEHNR and FQNEAQ (reference sequence). This CDR3 has 13 amino acids. V lost 5 bases and J lost 2, with 9 bases in between. The CDR3 nucleotides are TGTGCCAGCAGCCGGGACACGAACTATGGCTACACCTTC. It encodes CASSRDTNYGYTF.

V gene TRBV5-1 combines with J gene TRBJ2-7; 8 bases align to TRBD1. Germline V gene sequence: CDR1 SGHRS, CDR2 YFSETQ. The CDR3 spans 16 residues. The J segment lost 0 bases and the V segment lost 0 bases, leaving 5 bases of the junction unmatched. CDR3 DNA: TGCGCCAGCAGCTTGGACCCGGGACAGGACTCCTACGAGCAGTACTTC. Its translation is CASSLDPGQDSYEQYF.

This clone was seen more than once but under ten times. The rearrangement links TRBV30 to TRBJ1-5; maybe TRBD1 (5 bases). CDR3 length: 14 residues. Deletions cut 4 bases from V and 1 base from J, with 11 bases between. Per germline, CDR1 GTSNPN and CDR2 SVGIG (reference sequence). CDR3 region: CAWNSGTSNQPQHF. CDR3 coding DNA: TGTGCCTGGAATTCCGGGACGAGCAATCAGCCCCAGCATTTT.

This chain connects TRBV5-1 to TRBJ1-2, with D unclear. The CDR3 covers 13 residues. Germline values: CDR1 SGHRS, CDR2 YFSETQ. Deletions cut 0 bases from V and 8 bases from J, with 11 bases between. The CDR3: CASSLAARGGYTF. CDR3 in DNA: TGCGCCAGCAGCTTGGCCGCGCGCGGCGGCTACACCTTC.

The table lists this clone with a few counts. This chain links TRBV14 with TRBJ2-7; D ambiguous. This CDR3 is built from 14 residues. V was trimmed by 2 bases and J by 1 base, leaving 9 bases between them. CDR1 is SGHDN and CDR2 is FVKESK in the germline V gene. The DNA for the CDR3 is TGTGCCAGCAGCCAAACCGTGTCGTCCTACGAGCAGTACTTC. This translates into CASSQTVSSYEQYF.

The rearrangement links TRBV7-2 to TRBJ2-5; D is perhaps TRBD1 (5 bases). Per the germline V gene, CDR1 is SGHTA and CDR2 is FQGNSA. V dropped 3 bases and J dropped 5 bases, with 16 bases sitting between them. The CDR3 has 15 residues. The CDR3 coding sequence is TGTGCCAGCAGCTTTGTTCAGGGCCTCGGGGAGACCCAGTACTTC. Translating gives CASSFVQGLGETQYF.

The chain uses TRBV23-1 and TRBJ1-6; no clear D gene. TRBV23-1 is reported as an ORF; its role is uncertain. V lost 4 bases to trimming and J lost 5 bases, with 12 bases between them. The CDR3 covers 15 residues. The CDR3 nucleotides read TGCGCCAGCAGTCGGGCGGTGTGGAATAATTCACCCCTCCACTTT. Translation gives CASSRAVWNNSPLHF.

This clone was picked up a small number of times. This chain connects TRBV27 to TRBJ2-7; TRBD1 matches 8 bases. J gave up 2 bases and V 5 bases, and 5 bases lay outside the gene matches. The germline V gene has CDR1 MNHEY and CDR2 SMNVEV (reference sequence). The CDR3 spans 14 residues. The CDR3 sequence is CASSPRGLTYEQYF. The CDR3 region has the DNA TGTGCCAGCAGTCCCAGGGGGCTCACCTACGAGCAGTACTTC.

The chain joins TRBV9 to TRBJ1-1; D remains ambiguous. Trimming left V 4 bases short and J 3 bases short, with 10 bases between. The CDR3 has 13 amino acids. Germline CDR1 and CDR2: SGDLS and YYNGEE. This chain's CDR3 is CASSTSADTEAFF. CDR3 nucleotide sequence: TGTGCCAGCAGCACATCAGCAGACACTGAAGCTTTCTTT. Filled out from reference TRBV9 and TRBJ1-1, the complete variable domain reads DSGVTQTPKHLITATGQRVTLRCSPRSGDLSVYWYQQSLDQGLQFLIQYYNGEERAKGNILERFSAQQFPDLHSELNLSSLELGDSALYFCASSTSADTEAFFGQGTRLTVV.

J is TRBJ2-5 and V is TRBV6-6; the D gene is possibly TRBD2 (7 bases). The V and J ends lost 6 bases and 0 bases respectively, with 17 bases between them. The CDR3 sequence is 16 residues long. In germline, CDR1 is MNHNY, CDR2 SVGAGI (reference sequence). CDR3 loop: CASREPGGLNQETQYF. In DNA form, the CDR3 reads TGTGCCAGCAGAGAGCCGGGGGGCCTTAACCAAGAGACCCAGTACTTC.

The V call is TRBV9, the J call TRBJ2-5; perhaps D is TRBD1 or TRBD2 (6 bases each). The V gene lost 0 bases and the J gene lost 1 base, with 16 bases spanning the gap. The CDR3 extends over 17 amino acids. In germline, CDR1 is SGDLS, CDR2 YYNGEE. CDR3 nucleotides: TGTGCCAGCAGCGTAGCTGGGTCGGGGGCTTCCCAAGAGACCCAGTACTTC. It encodes CASSVAGSGASQETQYF.

V gene TRBV7-2 combines with J gene TRBJ2-6; D remains unclear. V dropped 2 bases and J dropped 11 bases, with 13 bases sitting between them. Germline V gene data show CDR1 as SGHTA and CDR2 as FQGNSA. The CDR3 runs to 14 residues. CDR3 loop: CASSLLGSSHVLTF. CDR3 sequence (DNA): TGTGCCAGCAGCTTATTAGGCAGCTCTCACGTCCTGACTTTC. Together with reference TRBV7-2 and TRBJ2-6, the CDR3 gives the full variable domain: GAGVSQSPSNKVTEKGKDVELRCDPISGHTALYWYRQSLGQGLEFLIYFQGNSAPDKSGLPSDRFSAERTGGSVSTLTIQRTQQEDSAVYLCASSLLGSSHVLTFGAGSRLTVL.

As DNA, the CDR3 is TGTGCCAGCAGCCCCGGGACAGGGAACGAGCAGTACTTC. Its translation is CASSPGTGNEQYF. The genes are TRBV11-3 and TRBJ2-7; TRBD1 aligns across 9 bases. CDR3 length: 13 amino acids. Germline CDR1 and CDR2: SGHNT and YENEEA. Trimming removed 5 bases from V and 5 bases from J; junction bases left unmatched: 4.

This sequence joins TRBV15 and TRBJ2-5, with TRBD1 matching over 12 bases. Trimming removed 5 bases from V and 6 bases from J; junction bases left unmatched: 10. The CDR3 is made up of 16 amino acids. Germline V CDR1 and CDR2: LNHNV, YYDKDF (reference sequence). The CDR3 region is CATSPRDRGLPKTQYF. CDR3 nucleotide sequence: TGTGCCACCAGCCCCCGGGACAGGGGGCTTCCGAAGACCCAGTACTTC.

This clone came up a few times. The chain has TRBV28 and TRBJ1-1; possible D gene TRBD1, 5 bases. V was trimmed by 2 bases and J by 1 base, leaving 14 bases between them. The CDR3 has 16 residues. Per the germline V gene, CDR1 is MDHEN and CDR2 is SYDVKM. This CDR3 is CASSLPTDNPNTEAFF. The CDR3 region has the DNA TGTGCCAGCAGTTTACCAACGGACAACCCGAACACTGAAGCTTTCTTT. Drawing the rest from reference TRBV28 and TRBJ1-1, the complete variable domain is DVKVTQSSRYLVKRTGEKVFLECVQDMDHENMFWYRQDPGLGLRLIYFSYDVKMKEKGDIPEGYSVSREKKERFSLILESASTNQTSMYLCASSLPTDNPNTEAFFGQGTRLTVV.